This T cell receptor beta chain was retrieved from a study of blood T cell repertoires in COVID-19. Repertoires were generated with immunoSEQ multiplex PCR, while TCRdb's copy carries only in-frame clones and drops some. This repertoire shows 95,000 to 110,000 clones, about 89% found once; its top ten account for roughly 5%. CDR3 length: 15 residues. The germline V gene encodes CDR1 SNHLY and CDR2 FYNNEI. V gave up 0 bases and J gave up 6 bases; unmatched junction bases: 6. This clone was seen only a few times. The chain is built from TRBV2 and TRBJ2-7; 9 bases are a match to TRBD1. Sequenced: peripheral blood. The clonotype was recovered from a human donor in a cohort sampled during active COVID-19. The CDR3 region is CASSEAPGQGREQYF. The CDR3 region has the DNA TGTGCCAGCAGTGAAGCACCGGGACAGGGTCGCGAGCAGTACTTC.